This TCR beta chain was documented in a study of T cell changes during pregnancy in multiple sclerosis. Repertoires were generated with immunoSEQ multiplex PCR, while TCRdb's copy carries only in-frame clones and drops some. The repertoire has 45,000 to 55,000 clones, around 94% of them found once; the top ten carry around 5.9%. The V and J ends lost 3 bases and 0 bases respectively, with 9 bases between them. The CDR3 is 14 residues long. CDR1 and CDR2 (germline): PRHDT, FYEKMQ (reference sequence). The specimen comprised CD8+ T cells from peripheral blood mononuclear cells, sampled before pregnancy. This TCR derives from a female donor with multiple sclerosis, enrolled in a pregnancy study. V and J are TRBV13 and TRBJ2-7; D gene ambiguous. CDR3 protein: CASSFGVSSYEQYF. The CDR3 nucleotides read TGTGCCAGCAGCTTTGGAGTCAGCTCCTACGAGCAGTACTTC. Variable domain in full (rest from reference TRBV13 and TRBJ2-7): AAGVIQSPRHLIKEKRETATLKCYPIPRHDTVYWYQQGPGQDPQFLISFYEKMQSDKGSIPDRFSAQQFSDYHSELNMSSLELGDSALYFCASSFGVSSYEQYFGPGTRLTVT.